Each of the 3 T cell receptor beta chains below was sequenced from the same sample in a study of blood T cell repertoires in COVID-19. Data came from immunoSEQ multiplex PCR; TCRdb stores just in-frame clones and leaves some out. The sample has approximately 71,000 clones, roughly 85% seen once; the top ten hold just over 5%. The sample consisted of peripheral blood. Receptor source: a human donor in a cohort sampled during active COVID-19.

This chain links TRBV9 with TRBJ2-2, with TRBD2 identical over 12 bases. From germline, CDR1 is SGDLS and CDR2 YYNGEE. The CDR3 has 18 residues. Trimming took 0 bases from V and 4 from J; bases not matched to a gene: 7. CDR3 sequence (DNA): TGTGCCAGCAGCGTAGTTCCTAGCGGGGGGGCTATCACCGGGGAGCTGTTTTTT. This codes for CASSVVPSGGAITGELFF.

The V and J genes are TRBV20-1 and TRBJ2-5; D is perhaps TRBD2 (6 bases). Per germline, CDR1 DFQATT and CDR2 SNEGSKA (reference sequence). The CDR3 covers 11 residues. V was trimmed by 6 bases and J by 4 bases, leaving 9 bases between them. CDR3 region: CSAKGGETQYF. The DNA of the CDR3 is TGCAGTGCGAAGGGAGGAGAGACCCAGTACTTC.

The V and J genes are TRBV6-4 and TRBJ1-2; 9 nucleotides align to TRBD1. Germline values: CDR1 MRHNA, CDR2 SNTAGT. There are 14 residues in the CDR3. Trimming cost V 5 bases and J 4 bases; bases outside gene matches: 5. In DNA form, the CDR3 reads TGTGCCAGCAGTCGGGGACAGGGTCTCTATGGCTACACCTTC. Translated: CASSRGQGLYGYTF.